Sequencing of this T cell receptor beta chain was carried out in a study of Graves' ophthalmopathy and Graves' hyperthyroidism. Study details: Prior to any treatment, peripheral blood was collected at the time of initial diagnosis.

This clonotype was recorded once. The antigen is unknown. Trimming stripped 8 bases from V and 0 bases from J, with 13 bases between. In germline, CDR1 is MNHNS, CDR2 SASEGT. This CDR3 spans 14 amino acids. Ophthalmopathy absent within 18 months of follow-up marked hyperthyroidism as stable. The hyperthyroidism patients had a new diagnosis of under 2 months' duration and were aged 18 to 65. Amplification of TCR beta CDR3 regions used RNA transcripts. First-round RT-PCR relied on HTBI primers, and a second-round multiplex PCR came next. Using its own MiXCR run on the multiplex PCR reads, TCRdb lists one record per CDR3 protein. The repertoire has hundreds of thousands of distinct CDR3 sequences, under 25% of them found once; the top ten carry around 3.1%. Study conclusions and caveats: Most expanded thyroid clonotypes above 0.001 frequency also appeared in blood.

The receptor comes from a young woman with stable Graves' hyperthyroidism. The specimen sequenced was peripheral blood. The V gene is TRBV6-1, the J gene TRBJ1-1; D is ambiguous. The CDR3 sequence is CASSDGTLNTEAFF. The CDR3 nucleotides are TGTGCCAGCTCGGACGGCACATTGAACACTGAAGCTTTCTTT.